Below, 5 T cell receptor beta chains from the same sample are listed, as sequenced in a study of cytomegalovirus exposure and HLA in healthy donors. Vbeta (60) and Jbeta (13) primers were used in the PCR. Measured with immunoSEQ multiplex PCR; TCRdb has only the in-frame clones, and not every one. The data hold approximately 100,000 clones, with 65% to 80% observed a single time. Sample: PBMCs. These receptors were obtained from a female donor in good health and CMV-seropositive.

The CDR3 here is CASSPGLAGGNEQFF. For the CDR3, the DNA is TGTGCCAGCAGTCCAGGACTAGCGGGGGGAAATGAGCAGTTCTTC. The chain combines TRBV6-1 with TRBJ2-1; 14 bases line up with TRBD2. Germline assignment: CDR1 MNHNS and CDR2 SASEGT. There are 15 residues in the CDR3. The junction had 4 bases not matched to a gene; V was cut back by 5 bases and J by 7 bases.

V is TRBV7-8 and J is TRBJ2-1; TRBD2 matches 8 bases. The ends lost 4 bases at V and 8 bases at J; junction bases unmatched: 10. CDR1 is SGHVS, CDR2 FQNEAQ, per germline. The CDR3 has 15 residues. The CDR3 spells CASSSGTSLVDEQFF. The DNA for the CDR3 is TGTGCCAGCAGCTCCGGGACTAGTCTTGTGGATGAGCAGTTCTTC.

The V call is TRBV7-2, the J call TRBJ1-1; D uncertain. Trimming pared 3 bases from V and 1 base from J, leaving 9 bases between. This CDR3 has 14 amino acids. Germline CDR1 reads SGHTA; CDR2 reads FQGNSA. The CDR3 nucleotides are TGTGCCAGCAGCTTCCGGAGTGCGAACACTGAAGCTTTCTTT. Translation: CASSFRSANTEAFF.

The genes are TRBV28 and TRBJ1-4, with 9 bases that match TRBD1. The V and J ends lost 5 bases and 8 bases, in that order; junction bases with no gene match: 18. Germline V gene data show CDR1 as MDHEN and CDR2 as SYDVKM. CDR3 size: 18 residues. The CDR3 reads CASSRQPQPGQGREKLFF. The DNA for the CDR3 is TGTGCCAGCAGTAGACAACCCCAACCGGGACAGGGAAGGGAAAAACTGTTTTTT.

Concerning this clone itself: Within the sample, other DNA sequences also encode this same CDR3. This chain joins TRBV30 and TRBJ1-5; weak D call: TRBD1 (5 bases). The germline V and J ends were trimmed by 0 bases and 5 bases, with 8 bases remaining between them. The CDR3 length is 13 residues. Germline CDR1 is GTSNPN and CDR2 is SVGIG (reference sequence). CDR3 residues: CAWSVLGDQPQHF. The CDR3 coding sequence is TGTGCCTGGAGTGTATTAGGGGATCAGCCCCAGCATTTT.